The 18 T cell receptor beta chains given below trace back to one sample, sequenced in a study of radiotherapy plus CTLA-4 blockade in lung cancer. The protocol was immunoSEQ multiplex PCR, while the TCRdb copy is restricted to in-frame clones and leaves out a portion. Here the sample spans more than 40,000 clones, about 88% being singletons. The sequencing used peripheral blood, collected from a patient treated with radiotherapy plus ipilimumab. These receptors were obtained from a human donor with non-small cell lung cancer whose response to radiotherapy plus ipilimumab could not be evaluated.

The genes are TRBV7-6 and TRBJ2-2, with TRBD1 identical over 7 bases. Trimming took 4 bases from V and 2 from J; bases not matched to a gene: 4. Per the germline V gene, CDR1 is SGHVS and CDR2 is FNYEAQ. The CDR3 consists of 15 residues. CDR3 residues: CASSSRQGNTGELFF. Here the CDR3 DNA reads TGTGCCAGCAGCTCAAGACAGGGAAACACCGGGGAGCTGTTTTTT.

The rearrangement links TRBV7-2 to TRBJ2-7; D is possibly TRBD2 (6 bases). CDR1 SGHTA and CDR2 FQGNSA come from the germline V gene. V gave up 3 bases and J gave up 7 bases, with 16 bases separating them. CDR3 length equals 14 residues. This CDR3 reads CASSFKHRAGEQYF. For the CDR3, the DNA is TGTGCCAGCAGCTTTAAACACCGGGCGGGAGAGCAGTACTTC.

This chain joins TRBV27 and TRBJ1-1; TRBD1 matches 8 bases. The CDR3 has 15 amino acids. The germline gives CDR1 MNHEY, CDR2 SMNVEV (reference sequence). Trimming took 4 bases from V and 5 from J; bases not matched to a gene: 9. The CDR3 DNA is TGTGCCAGCAGTTCATCACAGGGGGTATGGACTGAAGCTTTCTTT. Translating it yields CASSSSQGVWTEAFF.

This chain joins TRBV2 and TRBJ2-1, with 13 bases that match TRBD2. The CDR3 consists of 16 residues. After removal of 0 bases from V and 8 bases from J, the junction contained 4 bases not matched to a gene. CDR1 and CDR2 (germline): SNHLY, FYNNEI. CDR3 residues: CASSEAGTSGTDEQFF. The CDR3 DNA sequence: TGTGCCAGCAGTGAAGCTGGGACTAGCGGGACTGATGAGCAGTTCTTC.

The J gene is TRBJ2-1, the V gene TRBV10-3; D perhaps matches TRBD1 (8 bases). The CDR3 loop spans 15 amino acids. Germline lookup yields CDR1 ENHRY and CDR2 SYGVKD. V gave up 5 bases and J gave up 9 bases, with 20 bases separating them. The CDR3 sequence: CAISTGGGGGGEQFF. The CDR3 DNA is TGTGCCATCAGTACAGGGGGAGGTGGGGGGGGTGAGCAGTTCTTC.

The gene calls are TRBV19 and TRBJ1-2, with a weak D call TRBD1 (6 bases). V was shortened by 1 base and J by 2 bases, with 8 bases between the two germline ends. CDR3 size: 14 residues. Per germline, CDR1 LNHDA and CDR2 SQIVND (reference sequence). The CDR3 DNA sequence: TGTGCCAGTAGTATAGCGGACAGAAACTATGGCTACACCTTC. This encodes CASSIADRNYGYTF. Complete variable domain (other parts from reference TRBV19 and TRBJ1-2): DGGITQSPKYLFRKEGQNVTLSCEQNLNHDAMYWYRQDPGQGLRLIYYSQIVNDFQKGDIAEGYSVSREKKESFPLTVTSAQKNPTAFYLCASSIADRNYGYTFGSGTRLTVV.

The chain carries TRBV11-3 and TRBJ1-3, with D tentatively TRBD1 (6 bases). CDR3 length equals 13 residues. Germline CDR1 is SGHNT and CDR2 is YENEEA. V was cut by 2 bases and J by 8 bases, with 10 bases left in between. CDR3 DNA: TGTGCCAGCAGCTTAACAGGGAGGGACACCATATATTTT. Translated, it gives CASSLTGRDTIYF.

The CDR3 DNA follows: TGTGCCACCAGCGGTGAACTAGCGGGAGGAGGGAATGAGCAGTTCTTC. Encoded protein: CATSGELAGGGNEQFF. The genes are TRBV15 and TRBJ2-1; 12 bases agree with TRBD2. CDR3 length equals 16 residues. CDR1 LNHNV and CDR2 YYDKDF come from the germline V gene (reference sequence). Germline trimming cut 5 bases from V and 7 bases from J; bases unmatched to any gene: 9.

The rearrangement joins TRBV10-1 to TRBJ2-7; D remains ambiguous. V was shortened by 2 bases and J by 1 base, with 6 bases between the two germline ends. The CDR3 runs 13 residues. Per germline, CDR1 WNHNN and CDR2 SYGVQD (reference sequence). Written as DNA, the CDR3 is TGCGCCAGCAGTGAGGCAGATTCCTACGAGCAGTACTTC. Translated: CASSEADSYEQYF.

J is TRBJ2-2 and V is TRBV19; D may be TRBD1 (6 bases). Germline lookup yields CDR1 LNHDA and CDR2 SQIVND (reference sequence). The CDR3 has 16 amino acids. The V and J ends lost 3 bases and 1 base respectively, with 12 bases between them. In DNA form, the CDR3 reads TGTGCCAGTAGTATTTACCAGGGGAGGAACACCGGGGAGCTGTTTTTT. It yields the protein CASSIYQGRNTGELFF.

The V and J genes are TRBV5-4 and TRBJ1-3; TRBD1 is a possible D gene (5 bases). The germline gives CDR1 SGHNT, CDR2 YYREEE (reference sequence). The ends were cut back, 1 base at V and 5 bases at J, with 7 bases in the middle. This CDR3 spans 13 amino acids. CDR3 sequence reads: CASSLQGRNTIYF. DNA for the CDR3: TGTGCCAGCAGCTTGCAGGGTCGAAACACCATATATTTT. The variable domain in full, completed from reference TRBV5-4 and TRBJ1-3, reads ETGVTQSPTHLIKTRGQQVTLRCSSQSGHNTVSWYQQALGQGPQFIFQYYREEENGRGNFPPRFSGLQFPNYSSELNVNALELDDSALYLCASSLQGRNTIYFGEGSWLTVV.

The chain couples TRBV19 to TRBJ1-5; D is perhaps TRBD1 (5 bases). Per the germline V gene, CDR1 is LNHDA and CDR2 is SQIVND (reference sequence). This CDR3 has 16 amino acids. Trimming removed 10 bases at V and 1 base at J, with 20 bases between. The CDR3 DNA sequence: TGTGCCACCAATCCGAGCGGGGGTTTCAGCAATCAGCCCCAGCATTTT. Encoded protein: CATNPSGGFSNQPQHF.

Here the CDR3 reads CASSSGGGAVGELFF. The CDR3 region has the DNA TGTGCCAGCAGTTCTGGCGGGGGGGCCGTCGGGGAGCTGTTTTTT. The rearrangement joins TRBV6-5 to TRBJ2-2; 9 positions match TRBD2. Germline V CDR1 and CDR2: MNHEY, SVGAGI. The CDR3 totals 15 residues. V dropped 4 bases and J dropped 7; count of bases not matched to a gene: 7.

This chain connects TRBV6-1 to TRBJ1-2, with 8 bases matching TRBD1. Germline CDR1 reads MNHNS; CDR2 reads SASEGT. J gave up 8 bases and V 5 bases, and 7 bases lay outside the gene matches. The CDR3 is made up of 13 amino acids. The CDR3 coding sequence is TGTGCCAGCAGTTCGACAGGGGAGGGAGGCTACACCTTC. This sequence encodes CASSSTGEGGYTF.

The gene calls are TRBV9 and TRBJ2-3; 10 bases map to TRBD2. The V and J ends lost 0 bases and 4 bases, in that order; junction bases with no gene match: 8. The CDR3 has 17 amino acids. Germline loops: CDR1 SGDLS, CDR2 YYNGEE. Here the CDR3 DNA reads TGTGCCAGCAGCGTAGGAGCGGGAGGGCTCAGGGCAGATACGCAGTATTTT. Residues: CASSVGAGGLRADTQYF.

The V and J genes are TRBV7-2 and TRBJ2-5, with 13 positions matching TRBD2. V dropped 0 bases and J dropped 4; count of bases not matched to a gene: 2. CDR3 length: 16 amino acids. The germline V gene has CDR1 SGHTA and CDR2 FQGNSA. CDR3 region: CASSLATSGGGETQYF. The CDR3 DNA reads TGTGCCAGCAGCTTAGCAACTAGCGGGGGGGGAGAGACCCAGTACTTC.

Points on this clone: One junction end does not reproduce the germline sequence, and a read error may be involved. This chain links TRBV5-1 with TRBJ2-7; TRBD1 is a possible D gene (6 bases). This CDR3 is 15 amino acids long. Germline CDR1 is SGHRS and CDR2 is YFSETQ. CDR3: CASRLGTQSFGEQYF. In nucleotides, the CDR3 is TGCGCCAGCAGGTTGGGGACACAGTCATTTGGGGAGCAGTACTTC.

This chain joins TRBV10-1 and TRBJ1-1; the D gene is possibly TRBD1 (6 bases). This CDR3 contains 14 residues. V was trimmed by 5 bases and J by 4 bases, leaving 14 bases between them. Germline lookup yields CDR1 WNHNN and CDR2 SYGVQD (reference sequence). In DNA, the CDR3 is TGCGCCAGCAGTCAATTTACCAGGGGCACTGAAGCTTTCTTT. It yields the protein CASSQFTRGTEAFF.